Below, one TCR beta chain is given with its context. This specimen belongs to a study of cytomegalovirus exposure and HLA in healthy donors. The CDR3 runs 14 residues. Deletions cut 6 bases from V and 12 bases from J, with 23 bases between. From germline, CDR1 is MDHEN and CDR2 SYDVKM. Only in-frame clones appear in the TCRdb table, and some are missing; sequencing was by immunoSEQ multiplex PCR. Of more than 85,000 clones listed, about 88% are singletons. The TCR was taken from a woman younger than 30 in good health and CMV-seronegative. The chain links TRBV28 to TRBJ1-1; D perhaps matches TRBD1 (5 bases). The material sequenced was PBMCs. The CDR3 bases are TGTGCCAGCAGCCGCCCGGGGGTGGTTATGCCGCCTTTCTTT. Protein: CASSRPGVVMPPFF.